These 8 T cell receptor beta chains were all obtained from the same sample, sequenced in a study of cytomegalovirus exposure and HLA in healthy donors. 13 Jbeta primers and 60 Vbeta primers were used for the PCR. The data were produced by immunoSEQ multiplex PCR, yet TCRdb's version contains in-frame clones alone and is incomplete. The clone table shows 100,000 to 150,000 clones, with the ten largest holding about 2.5%. Sequenced sample: PBMCs. The receptors shown here come from a man younger than 45 in good health and CMV-seronegative.

The rearrangement uses TRBV12-5 and TRBJ2-1; 8 bases are a match to TRBD2. From germline, CDR1 is LGHNT and CDR2 FRNRAP. This CDR3 has 15 residues. The junction had 7 bases not matched to a gene; V was cut back by 1 base and J by 8 bases. CDR3 residues: CASGLGLAKNHEQFF. The CDR3 bases are TGTGCTAGTGGTTTGGGACTAGCGAAAAACCATGAGCAGTTCTTC.

The chain joins TRBV7-8 to TRBJ2-5; unclear D gene. Germline CDR1 and CDR2: SGHVS and FQNEAQ. V was cut by 4 bases and J by 1 base, with 7 bases left in between. The CDR3 consists of 13 residues. The CDR3 DNA sequence: TGTGCCAGCAGCTCTTACTTCCAAGAGACCCAGTACTTC. Its translation is CASSSYFQETQYF.

V and J are TRBV10-3 and TRBJ2-7, with 8 bases fitting TRBD1. This CDR3 region has 15 residues. Germline lookup yields CDR1 ENHRY and CDR2 SYGVKD. V dropped 6 bases and J dropped 5; count of bases not matched to a gene: 12. The CDR3 nucleotides read TGTGCCATCAGCCTCGGACAGGGAAGGATCGACGAGCAGTACTTC. Translated, it gives CAISLGQGRIDEQYF.

The rearrangement links TRBV29-1 to TRBJ1-2; D call uncertain. Germline-derived CDR1 and CDR2 are SQVTM and ANQGSEA. V shed 6 bases and J shed 1 base, with 9 bases lying between them. The CDR3 consists of 12 residues. The CDR3, as DNA: TGCAGCGTCCCAACATATAACTATGGCTACACCTTC. It encodes CSVPTYNYGYTF.

The chain has TRBV28 and TRBJ2-1; 8 positions match TRBD1. Germline CDR1 and CDR2: MDHEN and SYDVKM. This CDR3 contains 14 residues. After removal of 8 bases from V and 9 bases from J, the junction contained 12 bases not matched to a gene. CDR3 loop: CASLGGRGPGEQFF. For the CDR3, the DNA is TGTGCCAGCCTAGGGGGCAGGGGGCCTGGTGAGCAGTTCTTC.

CDR3 amino acids: CSVQDPGELFF. The DNA for the CDR3 is TGCAGCGTCCAGGATCCCGGGGAGCTGTTTTTT. The gene calls are TRBV29-1 and TRBJ2-2; no reliable D call. Trimming stripped 6 bases from V and 6 bases from J, with 8 bases between. Germline values: CDR1 SQVTM, CDR2 ANQGSEA. CDR3 length: 11 residues.

The rearrangement uses TRBV6-5 and TRBJ1-5; 9 bases match TRBD1. The CDR3 consists of 14 residues. With V trimmed by 4 bases and J by 5 bases, 3 bases remained unmatched. Per germline, CDR1 MNHEY and CDR2 SVGAGI. The CDR3 protein is CASSWTGVDQPQHF. In nucleotides, the CDR3 is TGTGCCAGCAGTTGGACAGGGGTTGATCAGCCCCAGCATTTT.

The chain is built from TRBV15 and TRBJ2-2, with D maybe TRBD1 (5 bases). V was clipped by 0 bases and J by 6 bases, with 11 bases between them. The CDR3 loop spans 15 amino acids. CDR1 LNHNV and CDR2 YYDKDF come from the germline V gene (reference sequence). The CDR3 coding sequence is TGTGCCACCAGCAGAGATGAGGAAGGGGCCGGGGAGCTGTTTTTT. Translation gives CATSRDEEGAGELFF.